This T cell receptor (beta chain) was sequenced in a study of regulatory T cells in long-lasting Graves disease. Study details: Patients with new Graves' disease had used antithyroid drugs below 3 months. The study, taken as a whole, reports: Newly diagnosed disease favored TRBV20-1 and TRBJ2-1 over persistent disease.

The time point here: newly diagnosed GD, antithyroid drugs for less than 3 months. From PBMCs, RNA was extracted and then used to make the TCR library. This CDR3 has 15 residues. Germline assignment: CDR1 LNHNV and CDR2 YYDKDF (reference sequence). V gave up 0 bases and J gave up 1 base, with 7 bases separating them. HTBI primers from iRepertoire and Arm-PCR of CDR3 regions yielded the TCR beta libraries. One entry per CDR3 protein, called by TCRdb with MiXCR from the multiplex PCR reads. The repertoire consists of 380,000 or so distinct CDR3 sequences, with under 20% occurring once and the leading ten covering 20%. This clonotype was recorded a few times. The antigen is not known. These data were also filed under a second study, of T cells in Graves' hyperthyroidism and ophthalmopathy.

The chain combines TRBV15 with TRBJ1-3; D not certain. The receptor was isolated from a young woman with Graves disease. The source material was peripheral blood mononuclear cells (PBMCs), sampled at new diagnosis, from a patient treated with antithyroid drugs. In DNA form, the CDR3 reads TGTGCCACCAGCAGAGATCCCGTTTCTGGAAACACCATATATTTT. Amino acid sequence: CATSRDPVSGNTIYF.